A single sample is the source of the 12 T cell receptor beta chains below, sequenced in a study of shared clonotypes between healthy human individuals (dated by TCRdb to between 2020 and 2021). The library was built by means of the immunoSEQ multiplex PCR assay. This immuneACCESS table, as held by TCRdb, lists in-frame sequences with V and J called but not all clones. Of the missing ones, under half trace to an unresolved V gene in checked studies; the others have no known cause. The table for this sample lists more than 2 million clones; 95% of them were counted only once. 0.13% of the sample is in the top ten clones. Input material: naive CD4+ T cells sorted from blood. The cell subset or site label for this specimen denotes: CD45RA+ positively selected. The receptors originated from a man aged 18 to 30 in good health.

The gene calls are TRBV7-2 and TRBJ2-5; D is unclear. The CDR3 is made up of 15 amino acids. Trimming took 2 bases from V and 1 from J, leaving 11 bases between them. Germline assignment: CDR1 SGHTA and CDR2 FQGNSA. CDR3 in amino acids: CASSLRAGGQETQYF. DNA of the CDR3: TGTGCCAGCAGCTTACGGGCTGGCGGCCAAGAGACCCAGTACTTC.

This CDR3 is CASSLEGRFAAPQGETQYF. CDR3 nucleotides: TGTGCCAGCAGCCTGGAAGGGAGATTCGCGGCCCCCCAAGGAGAGACCCAGTACTTC. J is TRBJ2-5 and V is TRBV5-6; D may be TRBD2 (5 bases). This CDR3 has 19 residues. Between the trimmed V and J ends, which lost 4 bases and 4 bases, there was a span of 29 bases. Germline V gives CDR1 SGHDT, CDR2 YYEEEE. Based on the CDR3 plus reference TRBV5-6 and TRBJ2-5, the full variable domain is DAGVTQSPTHLIKTRGQQVTLRCSPKSGHDTVSWYQQALGQGPQFIFQYYEEEERQRGNFPDRFSGHQFPNYSSELNVNALLLGDSALYLCASSLEGRFAAPQGETQYFGPGTRLLVL.

V and J are TRBV2 and TRBJ1-6; tentative D call: TRBD1 (5 bases). The CDR3 runs 13 residues. Trimming took 6 bases from V and 9 from J, leaving 12 bases between them. Germline assignment: CDR1 SNHLY and CDR2 FYNNEI. CDR3 sequence: CASSSGVVSPLHF. Written as DNA, the CDR3 is TGTGCCAGCAGCTCGGGGGTTGTTTCACCCCTCCACTTT. The full variable domain, in which reference TRBV2 and TRBJ1-6 provide the parts outside the CDR3, is EPEVTQTPSHQVTQMGQEVILRCVPISNHLYFYWYRQILGQKVEFLVSFYNNEISEKSEIFDDQFSVERPDGSNFTLKIRSTKLEDSAMYFCASSSGVVSPLHFGNGTRLTVT.

The chain is built from TRBV19 and TRBJ1-2; 7 bases agree with TRBD1. V lost 6 bases and J lost 4; bases outside the gene matches: 8. Germline V gene sequence: CDR1 LNHDA, CDR2 SQIVND (reference sequence). CDR3 length: 14 amino acids. CDR3 in DNA: TGTGCCAGTAGCAACAGGGGTGAAGGCTATGGCTACACCTTC. Translating gives CASSNRGEGYGYTF.

This rearrangement joins TRBV6-5 to TRBJ2-3; 12 nucleotides match TRBD2. CDR1 is MNHEY and CDR2 is SVGAGI in the germline V gene. V gave up 0 bases and J gave up 7 bases; unmatched junction bases: 5. The CDR3 has 16 amino acids. CDR3 sequence (DNA): TGTGCCAGCAGTTACTCGATTGGGACTAGCGGGCATACGCAGTATTTT. This sequence encodes CASSYSIGTSGHTQYF.

The chain employs TRBV11-2 and TRBJ2-2; 8 nucleotides align to TRBD1. The CDR3 is 15 residues long. The germline gives CDR1 SGHAT, CDR2 FQNNGV. V shed 4 bases, J shed 5 bases, and the junction held 6 bases outside the gene matches. The CDR3 is CASSSQGAGTGELFF. The CDR3, as DNA: TGTGCCAGCAGCTCCCAGGGGGCGGGGACCGGGGAGCTGTTTTTT.

On this clone: This clone may be a read error of a much larger clone one base away. V usage is TRBV7-8 and J usage is TRBJ2-7, with D maybe TRBD1 (5 bases). Deletions cut 2 bases from V and 2 bases from J, with 10 bases between. This CDR3 comprises 14 residues. CDR1 and CDR2 from the germline V gene are SGHVS and FQNEAQ. The CDR3 spells CASSLSPTAYEQYF. The DNA of the CDR3 is TGTGCCAGCAGCTTATCACCGACAGCCTACGAGCAGTACTTC. The full variable domain, in which reference TRBV7-8 and TRBJ2-7 provide the parts outside the CDR3, is GAGVSQSPRYKVAKRGQDVALRCDPISGHVSLFWYQQALGQGPEFLTYFQNEAQLDKSGLPSDRFFAERPEGSVSTLKIQRTQQEDSAVYLCASSLSPTAYEQYFGPGTRLTVT.

This clone was detected once. This sample includes further DNA sequences coding for the same CDR3. This chain connects TRBV5-1 to TRBJ2-5, with TRBD2 identical over 9 bases. V shed 3 bases, J shed 5 bases, and the junction held 2 bases outside the gene matches. Germline lookup yields CDR1 SGHRS and CDR2 YFSETQ. The CDR3 sequence is 13 residues long. CDR3: CASSSGTSETQYF. The CDR3 DNA reads as TGCGCCAGCAGCTCTGGGACTAGCGAGACCCAGTACTTC.

The rearrangement uses TRBV2 and TRBJ2-1, with D perhaps given as TRBD1 or TRBD2 (5 bases each). This CDR3 has 12 amino acids. V lost 6 bases and J 4 bases, leaving 7 bases between the germline ends. From germline, CDR1 is SNHLY and CDR2 FYNNEI. The CDR3: CASRGEYNEQFF. The CDR3, as DNA: TGTGCCAGCAGGGGGGAGTACAATGAGCAGTTCTTC. Together with reference TRBV2 and TRBJ2-1, the CDR3 gives the full variable domain: EPEVTQTPSHQVTQMGQEVILRCVPISNHLYFYWYRQILGQKVEFLVSFYNNEISEKSEIFDDQFSVERPDGSNFTLKIRSTKLEDSAMYFCASRGEYNEQFFGPGTRLTVL.

V and J are TRBV11-2 and TRBJ1-1, with 9 bases fitting TRBD1. The germline CDR1 and CDR2 sequences are SGHAT and FQNNGV. CDR3 length: 14 amino acids. The V and J ends lost 6 bases and 7 bases, in that order; junction bases with no gene match: 9. The CDR3 bases are TGTGCCAGCAGGTTACAGGGGGCGCAGGTTGAAGCTTTCTTT. Its protein product is CASRLQGAQVEAFF.

The count of this clone is one. This sample also contains other DNA sequences that code for the same CDR3. The V gene is TRBV18, the J gene TRBJ2-2; D unclear. CDR1 is KGHSH, CDR2 LQKENI, per germline. The CDR3 loop spans 14 amino acids. V lost 3 bases and J 1 base, leaving 6 bases between the germline ends. The CDR3 sequence is CASSPPLNTGELFF. The CDR3 nucleotides are TGTGCCAGCTCACCTCCGTTGAACACCGGGGAGCTGTTTTTT.

The chain couples TRBV5-4 to TRBJ2-2; 10 bases match TRBD2. The V gene's germline CDR1 is SGHNT and CDR2 YYREEE (reference sequence). J was trimmed by 4 bases and V by 5 bases; bases with no gene match: 2. CDR3 size: 14 residues. The CDR3 spells CASRVAGGTGELFF. CDR3 coding DNA: TGTGCCAGCAGGGTAGCGGGAGGCACCGGGGAGCTGTTTTTT.